This paragraph covers one T cell receptor (beta chain) sequence. Its matching antigen is unknown. Sequenced by immunoSEQ multiplex PCR; TCRdb stores in-frame clones only, minus some. The data contain about 89,000 clones, approximately 86% of them seen just once; the ten biggest clones take up around 5.6%. This entry belongs to a study of identifying expanded T cells in peripheral blood. General study findings and limits: Across healthy donors, higher total template counts meant significantly greater roughly 2-week count variance. Over two and four weeks, about 15 and 18 clones changed, versus approximately 1.2 between replicates.

CDR3 length equals 14 residues. Trimming took 6 bases from V and 1 from J; bases not matched to a gene: 3. CDR1 and CDR2 from the germline V gene are SGHVS and FQNEAQ. Sequencing used blood. This chain links TRBV7-8 with TRBJ1-5; 7 positions match TRBD1. This sequence originates from a person between 18 and 70 years old in good health. CDR3 bases: TGTGCCAGCAGACAGGGGAACAGCAATCAGCCCCAGCATTTT. It specifies CASRQGNSNQPQHF.